These 26 T cell receptor beta chains were sequenced from one sample in a study of T cell responses to AZD1222 COVID-19 vaccine. The table came from immunoSEQ multiplex PCR; TCRdb's copy has only in-frame clones and leaves some out. The table includes 50,000 to 65,000 clones, about 90% detected once. Sample: peripheral blood, taken on day 0 of AZD1222 vaccination. Receptors originate from an adult in good health.

The chain employs TRBV30 and TRBJ1-2; D uncertain. Germline values: CDR1 GTSNPN, CDR2 SVGIG (reference sequence). The CDR3 is made up of 11 amino acids. Trimming left V 4 bases short and J 7 bases short, with 10 bases between. Here the CDR3 DNA reads TGTGCCTGGACGAAAGGGAGTGGCTACACCTTC. Translating it yields CAWTKGSGYTF.

The V and J genes are TRBV6-5 and TRBJ1-2; no reliable D call. CDR3 size: 15 residues. Germline CDR1 reads MNHEY; CDR2 reads SVGAGI. With 2 bases removed from V and 2 bases from J, the gap between germline ends came to 12 bases. CDR3 region: CASSYSGSYNYGYTF. The CDR3 DNA reads TGTGCCAGCAGTTACAGCGGTTCTTACAACTATGGCTACACCTTC.

This chain joins TRBV19 and TRBJ1-1; D is unresolved. The germline V gene has CDR1 LNHDA and CDR2 SQIVND (reference sequence). V shed 7 bases and J shed 11 bases, with 17 bases lying between them. The CDR3 is 12 amino acids. CDR3 DNA: TGTGCCAGTAATACCGCGGCAGGCTCGGCTTTCTTT. Protein sequence: CASNTAAGSAFF.

This clone came up once. The chain couples TRBV7-3 to TRBJ1-1; the D gene is possibly TRBD1 (5 bases). Looked up from germline, CDR1 is SGHTA and CDR2 is FQGTGA. V gave up 6 bases and J gave up 6 bases, with 20 bases separating them. This CDR3 is built from 15 residues. This chain's CDR3 is CASRSDSGELSEAFF. The DNA for the CDR3 is TGTGCCAGCAGGTCTGACAGCGGGGAACTATCTGAAGCTTTCTTT.

The rearrangement joins TRBV6-5 to TRBJ1-2; D is perhaps TRBD1 (6 bases). The CDR3 has 15 amino acids. The V and J ends lost 5 bases and 0 bases respectively, with 13 bases between them. CDR1 is MNHEY, CDR2 SVGAGI, per germline. Here the CDR3 reads CASSLTTGTNYGYTF. The CDR3, as DNA: TGTGCCAGCAGTCTCACGACAGGAACTAACTATGGCTACACCTTC.

V gene TRBV5-1 combines with J gene TRBJ2-5; D gene ambiguous. Trimming took off 5 bases at V and 2 bases at J, with 4 bases between the two ends. Germline-derived CDR1 and CDR2 are SGHRS and YFSETQ. CDR3 size: 11 residues. The CDR3: CASRLQETQYF. The CDR3 DNA follows: TGCGCCAGCAGACTACAAGAGACCCAGTACTTC.

The chain combines TRBV6-5 with TRBJ2-3; the D gene is possibly TRBD2 (7 bases). Trimming removed 2 bases at V and 8 bases at J, with 17 bases between. This CDR3 region has 15 residues. Germline-derived CDR1 and CDR2 are MNHEY and SVGAGI. The chain's CDR3 is CASSYSGGAGGTQYF. CDR3 bases: TGTGCCAGCAGTTACAGTGGGGGGGCCGGGGGTACGCAGTATTTT.

V gene TRBV18 combines with J gene TRBJ1-3; 7 bases are a match to TRBD1. CDR1 and CDR2 from the germline V gene are KGHSH and LQKENI. The V segment lost 3 bases and the J segment 4 bases; nucleotides outside the gene matches: 3. The CDR3 has 14 amino acids. For the CDR3, the DNA is TGTGCCAGCTCACCTGCGACAGGGGGAAACACCATATATTTT. This encodes CASSPATGGNTIYF.

The rearrangement uses TRBV18 and TRBJ2-1; 11 nucleotides align to TRBD2. CDR3 length: 17 residues. V lost 3 bases to trimming and J lost 4 bases; unmatched junction nucleotides: 8. Germline-derived CDR1 and CDR2 are KGHSH and LQKENI. The chain's CDR3 is CASSPAGLAVTYNEQFF. In DNA form, the CDR3 reads TGTGCCAGCTCACCGGCGGGACTAGCGGTCACGTACAATGAGCAGTTCTTC.

The chain recombines TRBV10-3 with TRBJ1-1, with 8 bases lining up with TRBD1. CDR1 and CDR2 (germline): ENHRY, SYGVKD. V lost 4 bases to trimming and J lost 1 base; unmatched junction nucleotides: 2. The CDR3 has 14 residues. The CDR3 DNA sequence: TGTGCCATCAGTGCGGGACAGGCGAACACTGAAGCTTTCTTT. It encodes CAISAGQANTEAFF.

The chain combines TRBV7-9 with TRBJ1-1, with 11 bases aligning to TRBD1. This CDR3 region has 14 residues. Germline trimming cut 5 bases from V and 4 bases from J; bases unmatched to any gene: 3. CDR1 and CDR2 from the germline V gene are SEHNR and FQNEAQ (reference sequence). As DNA, the CDR3 is TGTGCCAGCAGCGGAGGGACAGGGGGCACTGAAGCTTTCTTT. It translates to CASSGGTGGTEAFF.

In nucleotides, the CDR3 is TGCAGCGTTCGGGGGAGCACACTGACAGATACGCAGTATTTT. Translated, it gives CSVRGSTLTDTQYF. The rearrangement uses TRBV29-1 and TRBJ2-3; possible D gene TRBD2, 6 bases. The CDR3 totals 14 residues. Germline lookup yields CDR1 SQVTM and CDR2 ANQGSEA. Trimming shortened V by 5 bases and J by 3 bases, and 15 bases separated the two germline ends.

This clone was recorded once. The chain couples TRBV9 to TRBJ2-7; D not certain. Germline V gene lookup returns CDR1 SGDLS and CDR2 YYNGEE. V was cut by 0 bases and J by 0 bases, with 7 bases left in between. The CDR3 loop spans 14 amino acids. CDR3 loop: CASSVGTLSYEQYF. As DNA, the CDR3 is TGTGCCAGCAGCGTAGGGACCCTCTCCTACGAGCAGTACTTC.

CDR3 loop: CASSPTSGQDGYTF. CDR3 DNA: TGCGCCAGCAGCCCCACGTCGGGACAGGATGGCTACACCTTC. The rearrangement uses TRBV5-1 and TRBJ1-2; the match to TRBD1 covers 8 bases. This CDR3 is 14 amino acids long. The germline V gene encodes CDR1 SGHRS and CDR2 YFSETQ. Losses at the gene ends were 4 bases for V and 6 bases for J; bases not matched to a gene: 8.

The chain recombines TRBV3-1 (or the pseudogene TRBV3-2) with TRBJ1-2; D gene ambiguous. Germline V CDR1 and CDR2: LGHDT, YNNKEL (reference sequence). This CDR3 region has 16 residues. V lost 1 base and J lost 0, with 12 bases in between. CDR3 sequence: CASSQVGSAANYGYTF. DNA for the CDR3: TGTGCCAGCAGCCAAGTTGGTTCGGCGGCTAACTATGGCTACACCTTC.

This clone was picked up a small number of times. The chain couples TRBV6-5 to TRBJ1-5; a possible D gene is TRBD1 (5 bases). V gave up 4 bases and J gave up 0 bases, with 10 bases separating them. CDR3 length: 15 residues. Per the germline V gene, CDR1 is MNHEY and CDR2 is SVGAGI. The CDR3 bases are TGTGCCAGCAGTTCGGAGGGGTATAGCAATCAGCCCCAGCATTTT. The encoded protein is CASSSEGYSNQPQHF.

The J gene is TRBJ1-1, the V gene TRBV30; possibly TRBD1 for D (6 bases). V lost 0 bases and J 1 base, leaving 12 bases between the germline ends. The CDR3 consists of 15 residues. CDR1 and CDR2 (germline): GTSNPN, SVGIG (reference sequence). The CDR3 sequence is CAWSVGGAANTEAFF. DNA for the CDR3: TGTGCCTGGAGTGTCGGGGGCGCCGCGAACACTGAAGCTTTCTTT.

The chain uses TRBV20-1 and TRBJ2-3; D is unclear. Trimming took off 4 bases at V and 7 bases at J, with 9 bases between the two ends. This CDR3 contains 11 residues. Germline V gives CDR1 DFQATT, CDR2 SNEGSKA (reference sequence). The CDR3 DNA sequence: TGCAGTGCTATGTCCCTGAATACGCAGTATTTT. Translating gives CSAMSLNTQYF.

The CDR3, as DNA: TGTGCCAGCAGTTTCGCGCAATCAGGCGGCTACACCTTC. Its protein is CASSFAQSGGYTF. The V gene is TRBV12-3 or TRBV12-4, the J gene TRBJ1-2; D is ambiguous. The CDR3 covers 13 residues. V shed 3 bases and J shed 8 bases, with 13 bases lying between them.

The gene calls are TRBV19 and TRBJ1-4; D remains unclear. The germline gives CDR1 LNHDA, CDR2 SQIVND (reference sequence). V lost 3 bases to trimming and J lost 4 bases, with 15 bases between them. CDR3 length: 16 amino acids. The CDR3 is CASSIGMDYNNEKLFF. In DNA, the CDR3 is TGTGCCAGTAGTATTGGGATGGATTATAATAATGAAAAACTGTTTTTT.

This chain connects TRBV18 to TRBJ1-1; 7 bases fit TRBD1. The CDR3 covers 17 residues. Germline CDR1 reads KGHSH; CDR2 reads LQKENI. Trimming at V came to 3 bases and at J to 0 bases, leaving 10 bases not matched to a gene. CDR3 region: CASSPQEYRGMNTEAFF. Written as DNA, the CDR3 is TGTGCCAGCTCACCCCAAGAATACAGGGGAATGAACACTGAAGCTTTCTTT.

The J gene is TRBJ2-2, the V gene TRBV19; tentative D call: TRBD1 (6 bases). The V and J ends lost 9 bases and 1 base respectively, with 12 bases between them. This CDR3 spans 14 amino acids. Germline loops: CDR1 LNHDA, CDR2 SQIVND (reference sequence). The CDR3 protein is CASWTDQNTGELFF. DNA for the CDR3: TGTGCCAGCTGGACAGACCAGAACACCGGGGAGCTGTTTTTT.

The CDR3 sequence: CAWTHTGVGNTIYF. The CDR3 DNA sequence: TGTGCCTGGACCCATACAGGGGTGGGAAACACCATATATTTT. This chain connects TRBV30 to TRBJ1-3, with 7 nucleotides matching TRBD1. The CDR3 extends over 14 amino acids. The V and J ends lost 4 bases and 4 bases, in that order; junction bases with no gene match: 7. The germline CDR1 and CDR2 sequences are GTSNPN and SVGIG (reference sequence).

J is TRBJ2-4 and V is TRBV2, with D perhaps matching TRBD1 (6 bases). V lost 6 bases to trimming and J lost 5 bases, with 14 bases between them. This CDR3 has 14 amino acids. CDR1 is SNHLY and CDR2 is FYNNEI in the germline V gene. CDR3 residues: CASRSETGQNIQYF. CDR3 DNA: TGTGCCAGCAGGAGCGAGACAGGTCAAAACATTCAGTACTTC.

The chain employs TRBV2 and TRBJ1-1; the match to TRBD1 covers 10 bases. Per germline, CDR1 SNHLY and CDR2 FYNNEI. The length of the CDR3 is 15 residues. The trim removed 10 bases at V and 0 bases at J, leaving 8 bases unmatched. The CDR3 bases are TGTGCCACACGGGACAGGGGATATTTGAACACTGAAGCTTTCTTT. It encodes CATRDRGYLNTEAFF.

This chain links TRBV23-1 with TRBJ1-2, with no clear D. TRBV23-1 is treated as an ORF (open reading frame) with a function not yet certain. Trimming removed 8 bases at V and 8 bases at J, with 12 bases between. This CDR3 comprises 11 residues. The CDR3 bases are TGCGCCAGCGGGATTATGGGCGGCTACACCTTC. Translated, it gives CASGIMGGYTF.